This TCR beta chain appears in the sequencing data of a study of spatial heterogeneity in lung cancer. Study-wide results and limits: Expanded intratumoral alpha and beta TCR counts tracked tumor mutation counts.

This clonotype was detected many times. Its antigen is currently unknown. Sample time point: sample taken at primary tumor resection. TCRs were sequenced from unsorted whole RNA of tumor, nontumor lung or PBMC. TCRdb called the 5' RACE reads again in MiXCR, with one record for every CDR3 protein. The sample includes more than 15,000 distinct CDR3 sequences, 6.2% seen only once; the top ten take 5.5% to 8%. The CDR3 contains 15 residues. Germline values: CDR1 SNHLY, CDR2 FYNNEI. V gave up 6 bases and J gave up 3 bases; unmatched junction bases: 8. The chain combines TRBV2 with TRBJ2-4; 7 positions agree with TRBD1. This TCR was recovered from a male donor with early-stage non-small cell lung cancer. This specimen was lung tumor tissue, taken at surgery. CDR3 DNA: TGTGCCAGCAGCCAACAGGGGCTTGGCAAAAACATTCAGTACTTC. Protein sequence: CASSQQGLGKNIQYF.